The 29 T cell receptor beta chains presented below share a single source sample, sequenced in a study of T cells in Graves' hyperthyroidism and ophthalmopathy. Amplified TCR beta CDR3 regions came from RNA transcripts. With the HTBI primer set, the TCR CDR3 went through a first round of RT-PCR. TCRdb recomputed calls from the multiplex PCR reads with MiXCR, one row per CDR3 protein. The profile covers hundreds of thousands of distinct CDR3 sequences, with 11% to 15% appearing a single time and about 10% taken by the ten largest. The material sequenced was blood. These receptors were obtained from a woman aged 18-29 years with Graves' hyperthyroidism.

This clonotype was observed a handful of times. The chain recombines TRBV3-1 with TRBJ1-6, with a weak D call TRBD1 (6 bases). This CDR3 contains 18 residues. The germline V gene has CDR1 LGHDT and CDR2 YNNKEL (reference sequence). V was clipped by 0 bases and J by 1 base, with 13 bases between them. The CDR3 DNA follows: TGTGCCAGCAGCCAAGATTCCAGGGGTGAATCCTATAATTCACCCCTCCACTTT. Translating it yields CASSQDSRGESYNSPLHF.

The chain joins TRBV5-4 to TRBJ2-7; 12 bases are a match to TRBD2. Trimming took 4 bases from V and 3 from J; bases not matched to a gene: 5. CDR3 size: 15 residues. Germline assignment: CDR1 SGHNT and CDR2 YYREEE (reference sequence). The CDR3 DNA sequence: TGTGCCAGCAGCCCCTGGACTAGCGGGGACTACGAGCAGTACTTC. Protein: CASSPWTSGDYEQYF.

This clonotype was observed a single time. The CDR3 loop is CSGREGGGELFF. DNA for the CDR3: TGCAGCGGCCGAGAAGGGGGCGGGGAGCTGTTTTTT. The chain has TRBV29-1 and TRBJ2-2, with D perhaps TRBD1 (6 bases). The germline CDR1 and CDR2 sequences are SQVTM and ANQGSEA. Trimming pared 7 bases from V and 7 bases from J, leaving 13 bases between. CDR3 length: 12 amino acids.

This clonotype was picked up a small number of times. This rearrangement joins TRBV5-5 to TRBJ1-3, with 8 bases that match TRBD1. V lost 4 bases, J lost 4 bases, and 16 bases stayed unmatched. CDR1 is SGHKS, CDR2 YYEKEE, per germline (reference sequence). The length of the CDR3 is 18 residues. CDR3 nucleotides: TGTGCCAGCAGCCGTTCCCCAGTCGGGACAGGTGGAGGAAACACCATATATTTT. Protein sequence: CASSRSPVGTGGGNTIYF.

This clonotype was seen more than once but under ten times. This chain connects TRBV19 to TRBJ2-3, with TRBD2 matching over 13 bases. CDR1 and CDR2 (germline): LNHDA, SQIVND (reference sequence). The CDR3 loop spans 17 amino acids. Trimming took 3 bases from V and 6 from J; bases not matched to a gene: 9. CDR3 in DNA: TGTGCCAGTAGTATTAGACTAGCGGGAGGTTGGGCCGATACGCAGTATTTT. This codes for CASSIRLAGGWADTQYF.

The sample holds a few counts of this clonotype. The chain uses TRBV28 and TRBJ1-2; TRBD1 matches 9 bases. V trimming: 8 bases; J trimming: 6 bases; junction bases outside the gene matches: 19. The CDR3 runs to 17 residues. The germline CDR1 and CDR2 sequences are MDHEN and SYDVKM. As DNA, the CDR3 is TGTGCCAGCGTTCCCTCTGGACAGGGGTTCTTTTCGGATGGCTACACCTTC. It codes for CASVPSGQGFFSDGYTF.

The rearrangement joins TRBV6-5 to TRBJ2-3, with 8 bases aligning to TRBD1. Germline CDR1 is MNHEY and CDR2 is SVGAGI. The CDR3 runs to 17 residues. The ends lost 0 bases at V and 0 bases at J; junction bases unmatched: 5. The CDR3 reads CASSYSIAGGSTDTQYF. The CDR3 coding sequence is TGTGCCAGCAGTTACTCAATTGCAGGGGGCAGCACAGATACGCAGTATTTT.

This clonotype was counted ten times or more. The chain carries TRBV30 and TRBJ2-3; unclear D gene. CDR3 length: 14 residues. CDR1 and CDR2 from the germline V gene are GTSNPN and SVGIG (reference sequence). V lost 3 bases and J 2 bases, leaving 12 bases between the germline ends. The CDR3 DNA is TGTGCCTGGAGATCCGGAGTCCCCACAGATACGCAGTATTTT. It translates to CAWRSGVPTDTQYF.

For the CDR3, the DNA is TGCGCCAGCAGCCAAGATGGGCAGGGGGGTGAAGCTTTCTTT. It codes for CASSQDGQGGEAFF. V and J are TRBV4-1 and TRBJ1-1; 7 bases fit TRBD1. The germline V gene encodes CDR1 MGHRA and CDR2 YSYEKL. CDR3 length equals 14 residues. With 0 bases clipped from V and 7 bases from J, the junction kept 5 bases outside the gene matches.

This clonotype has a count of ten or more. The chain recombines TRBV3-1 with TRBJ2-1; D is possibly TRBD2 (6 bases). The CDR3 sequence is 16 residues long. CDR1 and CDR2 from the germline V gene are LGHDT and YNNKEL (reference sequence). The V end lost 6 bases, the J end lost 4 bases, and 19 bases lay between the germline ends. As DNA, the CDR3 is TGTGCCAGCAGTGGCACCCCGGGACTCCGATACAATGAGCAGTTCTTC. This gives the protein CASSGTPGLRYNEQFF.

This clonotype has a count of ten or more. The gene calls are TRBV4-3 and TRBJ1-5; D may be TRBD1 (6 bases). The CDR3 spans 15 residues. Trimming stripped 4 bases from V and 4 bases from J, with 14 bases between. CDR1 and CDR2 (germline): LGHNA, YSLEER. In DNA, the CDR3 is TGCGCCAGCAGCCCGGACCGGCAGGGGAATCAGCCCCAGCATTTT. Its protein is CASSPDRQGNQPQHF.

The rearrangement joins TRBV6-2 or TRBV6-3 to TRBJ2-5; 14 bases line up with TRBD2. Germline assignment: CDR1 MNHEY and CDR2 SVGEGT. The CDR3 length is 15 residues. The junction had 5 bases not matched to a gene; V was cut back by 7 bases and J by 4 bases. In DNA, the CDR3 is TGTGCCAGCATCAGACTAGCGGGAGGGGGAGAGACCCAGTACTTC. Translation: CASIRLAGGGETQYF.

This clonotype was detected many times. This sequence joins TRBV20-1 and TRBJ1-2, with D hard to call. CDR1 is DFQATT, CDR2 SNEGSKA, per germline (reference sequence). CDR3 length equals 11 residues. V lost 5 bases to trimming and J lost 2 bases, with 6 bases between them. CDR3 region: CSAPDNYGYTF. The CDR3, as DNA: TGCAGTGCTCCGGACAACTATGGCTACACCTTC.

This clonotype has a handful of counts. The V call is TRBV13, the J call TRBJ2-7, with D perhaps given as TRBD1 or TRBD2 (5 bases each). This CDR3 comprises 16 residues. Germline V gives CDR1 PRHDT, CDR2 FYEKMQ (reference sequence). V was pared by 0 bases and J by 0 bases, with 12 bases between. The CDR3 is CASSLGTGQLSYEQYF. CDR3 bases: TGTGCCAGCAGCTTAGGAACGGGGCAGCTCTCCTACGAGCAGTACTTC.

This clonotype turned up a few times. The chain combines TRBV24-1 with TRBJ1-5; a weak D match, TRBD1 (6 bases). Trimming removed 1 base at V and 7 bases at J, with 22 bases between. The CDR3 is 18 amino acids. Germline V lookup: CDR1 KGHDR, CDR2 SFDVKD. CDR3 DNA: TGTGCCACCAGTGATTTACGACGATCGGGGCAAGGGGGGCAGCCCCAGCATTTT. Translation: CATSDLRRSGQGGQPQHF.

This clonotype occurred a few times. This chain uses TRBV6-1 with TRBJ2-6, with 9 nucleotides matching TRBD1. V lost 6 bases, J lost 2 bases, and 5 bases stayed unmatched. This CDR3 contains 16 residues. The germline gives CDR1 MNHNS, CDR2 SASEGT. This CDR3 is CASRQGANPGANVLTF. The CDR3 DNA reads TGTGCCAGCAGACAGGGGGCGAATCCTGGGGCCAACGTCCTGACTTTC.

This clonotype has ten or more counts. The chain joins TRBV27 to TRBJ2-5; the D gene could be TRBD1 or TRBD2 (6 bases each). Trimming pared 1 base from V and 6 bases from J, leaving 18 bases between. CDR1 MNHEY and CDR2 SMNVEV come from the germline V gene (reference sequence). This CDR3 spans 16 amino acids. CDR3 sequence: CASSLLRAGGGQTQYF. CDR3 nucleotides: TGTGCCAGCAGTTTATTACGCGCAGGAGGGGGTCAGACCCAGTACTTC.

This clonotype appeared a few times. The chain employs TRBV20-1 and TRBJ2-3; no clear D gene. The CDR3 extends over 14 amino acids. Trimming shortened V by 1 base and J by 2 bases, and 10 bases separated the two germline ends. CDR1 and CDR2 from the germline V gene are DFQATT and SNEGSKA (reference sequence). CDR3 sequence (DNA): TGCAGTGCTAGAGTAATGCGGAACACAGATACGCAGTATTTT. It yields the protein CSARVMRNTDTQYF.

Ten or more counts support this clonotype. This chain links TRBV5-6 with TRBJ2-1; D possibly matches TRBD1 or TRBD2 (5 bases each). The CDR3 totals 15 residues. From germline, CDR1 is SGHDT and CDR2 YYEEEE. V gave up 3 bases and J gave up 4 bases, with 14 bases separating them. The chain's CDR3 is CASSWGRSNYNEQFF. DNA of the CDR3: TGTGCCAGCAGCTGGGGACGGAGTAATTACAATGAGCAGTTCTTC.

This clonotype was recorded at least ten times. This sequence joins TRBV18 and TRBJ2-5; D might be TRBD2 (5 bases). Germline V gene sequence: CDR1 KGHSH, CDR2 LQKENI. This CDR3 has 14 residues. V was pared by 0 bases and J by 5 bases, with 10 bases between. The CDR3 region has the DNA TGTGCCAGCTCACCACCCGGATGGAGGGAGACCCAGTACTTC. It yields the protein CASSPPGWRETQYF.

In this sample, this clonotype turned up a few times. CDR3 coding DNA: TGCGCCAGCAGCCACGTTAGCGGGAGGGTGGACAATGAGCAGTTCTTC. The encoded protein is CASSHVSGRVDNEQFF. The V and J genes are TRBV4-1 and TRBJ2-1; 11 positions match TRBD2. The CDR3 runs to 16 residues. The V gene's germline CDR1 is MGHRA and CDR2 YSYEKL. V shed 3 bases and J 5 bases; nucleotides not matched to a gene: 6.

This clonotype was seen a few times. The rearrangement uses TRBV7-9 and TRBJ2-7; 7 nucleotides agree with TRBD2. Germline CDR1 reads SEHNR; CDR2 reads FQNEAQ (reference sequence). The CDR3 is made up of 15 amino acids. Trimming took 2 bases from V and 2 from J; bases not matched to a gene: 6. DNA for the CDR3: TGTGCCAGCAGCTTATACGGGACTATAGCCTACGAGCAGTACTTC. Its translation is CASSLYGTIAYEQYF.

The table lists this clonotype with many counts. J is TRBJ1-1 and V is TRBV28, with TRBD1 as a possible D gene (5 bases). Germline V gives CDR1 MDHEN, CDR2 SYDVKM. The CDR3 spans 14 residues. The V and J ends lost 6 bases and 3 bases respectively, with 14 bases between them. In DNA form, the CDR3 reads TGTGCCAGCAGCCTCGGGACCGCTTACACTGAAGCTTTCTTT. Protein: CASSLGTAYTEAFF.

This clonotype has a count of ten or more. The chain couples TRBV6-1 to TRBJ2-1; the D gene is possibly TRBD2 (5 bases). Trimming shortened V by 8 bases and J by 0 bases, and 14 bases separated the two germline ends. From germline, CDR1 is MNHNS and CDR2 SASEGT. The CDR3 has 15 amino acids. CDR3 loop: CASYPRADSYNEQFF. The CDR3 DNA reads TGTGCCAGCTACCCTAGAGCGGACTCCTACAATGAGCAGTTCTTC.

The chain has TRBV12-3 or TRBV12-4 and TRBJ1-4; 11 nucleotides line up with TRBD1. Trimming removed 4 bases from V and 7 bases from J; junction bases left unmatched: 2. CDR3 length equals 14 residues. CDR3 nucleotides: TGTGCCAGCAGTTGGACAGGGGGCTTTGAAAAACTGTTTTTT. Protein: CASSWTGGFEKLFF.

This clonotype was seen ten or more times. This chain uses TRBV12-3 or TRBV12-4 with TRBJ2-7; D may be TRBD2 (7 bases). The V and J ends lost 3 bases and 6 bases respectively, with 15 bases between them. The CDR3 runs 14 residues. CDR3 nucleotides: TGTGCCAGCAGTTTTGAGGGGGGGTCGCTCGAGCAGTACTTC. Translated: CASSFEGGSLEQYF.

The chain links TRBV7-9 to TRBJ2-2; D is undetermined. Trimming took 5 bases from V and 5 from J, leaving 9 bases between them. Germline V gene sequence: CDR1 SEHNR, CDR2 FQNEAQ (reference sequence). CDR3 length equals 13 residues. CDR3 amino acids: CASSQVKTGELFF. The DNA for the CDR3 is TGTGCCAGCAGCCAAGTCAAGACCGGGGAGCTGTTTTTT.

This clonotype was observed a handful of times. This sequence joins TRBV10-3 and TRBJ2-7; 12 bases align to TRBD1. Trimming removed 10 bases from V and 5 bases from J; junction bases left unmatched: 12. The CDR3 contains 15 residues. Germline lookup yields CDR1 ENHRY and CDR2 SYGVKD. The DNA of the CDR3 is TGTGCCACTCTACCGGGACAGGGGGCCCCGAACGAGCAGTACTTC. Translation: CATLPGQGAPNEQYF.

This clonotype came up many times. J is TRBJ2-2 and V is TRBV7-9; D not certain. This CDR3 comprises 13 residues. The V gene's germline CDR1 is SEHNR and CDR2 FQNEAQ (reference sequence). Trimming removed 1 base at V and 7 bases at J, with 7 bases between. This CDR3 reads CASSLEASGELFF. The CDR3 DNA is TGTGCCAGCAGCTTAGAGGCTAGCGGGGAGCTGTTTTTT. Complete variable domain (other parts from reference TRBV7-9 and TRBJ2-2): DTGVSQNPRHKITKRGQNVTFRCDPISEHNRLYWYRQTLGQGPEFLTYFQNEAQLEKSRLLSDRFSAERPKGSFSTLEIQRTEQGDSAMYLCASSLEASGELFFGEGSRLTVL.